This T cell receptor (beta chain) was obtained from a study of T cells in Graves' hyperthyroidism and ophthalmopathy. Whole-study findings and limits: With a median lead of around 6.7 months before onset, the model predicted ophthalmopathy.

It was uncontrolled infection, other autoimmune disease, pregnancy or lactation that excluded patients. The sample, blood from the first hyperthyroidism diagnosis, precedes any ophthalmopathy symptoms. Each 10 ml fresh peripheral blood draw supplied the PBMCs. This clonotype has ten or more counts. Its antigen is currently unknown. The CDR3 has 13 amino acids. The germline gives CDR1 SGHAT, CDR2 FQDESV (reference sequence). V shed 3 bases, J shed 5 bases, and the junction held 0 bases outside the gene matches. Amplification of TCR beta CDR3 regions was performed using RNA transcripts as template. TCR CDR3 regions were first amplified by RT-PCR with HTBI primers. TCRdb analysed the multiplex PCR reads with MiXCR anew, one entry per CDR3 protein. Of under 400,000 distinct CDR3 sequences in the sample, about a sixth are singletons; the top ten hold approximately 30%.

The chain has TRBV11-1 and TRBJ2-1; TRBD1 aligns across 8 bases. The sequencing input was blood. The receptor was derived from a woman aged 18-35 years with Graves' hyperthyroidism that later progressed to Graves' ophthalmopathy. CDR3 DNA: TGTGCCAGCAGCTTGGACAGGGACAATGAGCAGTTCTTC. Its translation: CASSLDRDNEQFF.